The rows below give T cell receptor beta chains drawn from one sample of a study of blood T cell repertoires in COVID-19. TCRdb's table, derived via immunoSEQ multiplex PCR, lists solely in-frame clones and lacks some. The sample records under 200,000 clones, around 89% being singletons. Sequencing was done on a sample of peripheral blood. The origin of the receptors is a man in his forties with active or convalescent COVID-19. The CDR3 runs from the conserved cysteine through the conserved F or W. D genes are given only for firm matches. Size tells how often a clone was seen (once, few, many) or the class of an expanded clone, and some rows leave it out.

>.|TRBJ2-7|TRBV27|TRBD1
CASSPPMDRGIYEQYF
TGTGCCAGCAGTCCCCCGATGGACAGGGGAATCTACGAGCAGTACTTC
>.|TRBJ1-6|TRBV14|.
CASSQGGASPLHF
TGTGCCAGCAGCCAAGGGGGCGCTTCACCCCTCCACTTT
>.|TRBJ1-3|TRBV4-2|TRBD1
CASSQEGGNGNTIYF
TGTGCCAGCAGCCAAGAAGGGGGCAATGGAAACACCATATATTTT
>.|TRBJ2-5|TRBV2|TRBD2
CASSFRLAGGETQYF
TGTGCCAGCAGTTTTCGACTAGCGGGTGGAGAGACCCAGTACTTC
>.|TRBJ2-3|TRBV6-1|.
CASSEVRGTDTQYF
TGTGCCAGCAGTGAAGTTCGCGGAACAGATACGCAGTATTTT
>.|TRBJ2-7|TRBV21-1|.
CASSAKWSSARSSYEQYF
TGTGCCAGCAGCGCGAAGTGGTCTAGCGCCAGGAGCTCCTACGAGCAGTACTTC
>.|TRBJ2-3|TRBV11-2|.
CASSLDSGPGGTDTQYF
TGTGCCAGCAGCTTAGATTCGGGCCCGGGGGGCACAGATACGCAGTATTTT
>.|TRBJ1-1|TRBV6-5|TRBD1
CASSNRGPDTEAFF
TGTGCCAGCAGTAACAGGGGGCCTGACACTGAAGCTTTCTTT
>.|TRBJ1-3|TRBV6-6|.
CATLDSHSGNTIYF
TGTGCCACCCTCGACAGTCACTCTGGAAACACCATATATTTT
>once|TRBJ2-1|TRBV2|TRBD1
CASSEALLIGTGSYEQFF
TGTGCCAGCAGTGAAGCGCTTCTTATCGGGACAGGGTCATATGAGCAGTTCTTC
>.|TRBJ2-2|TRBV3-1/TRBV3-2|TRBD1
CASSQQGAVGELFF
TGTGCCAGCAGCCAACAGGGGGCCGTCGGGGAGCTGTTTTTT
>.|TRBJ2-1|TRBV4-3|TRBD2
CASSRLATYNEQFF
TGCGCCAGCAGTCGACTAGCAACCTACAATGAGCAGTTCTTC
>.|TRBJ2-3|TRBV5-1|.
CASSFQTSAGTDTQYF
TGCGCCAGCAGCTTTCAGACCTCTGCGGGCACAGATACGCAGTATTTT
>.|TRBJ2-7|TRBV7-2|.
CASSNIHSSYEQYF
TGTGCCAGCAGCAACATACACAGCTCCTACGAGCAGTACTTC
>.|TRBJ1-1|TRBV5-1|TRBD1
CASSSAQGGSTEAFF
TGCGCCAGCAGCTCAGCACAGGGGGGGAGCACTGAAGCTTTCTTT
>few|TRBJ1-2|TRBV4-3|.
CASSQVKGVYGYTF
TGCGCCAGCAGCCAAGTGAAGGGAGTCTATGGCTACACCTTC
>.|TRBJ2-6|TRBV19|.
CASSASGAAGANVLTF
TGTGCCAGTAGTGCTTCAGGGGCAGCCGGGGCCAACGTCCTGACTTTC
>.|TRBJ2-3|TRBV6-1|TRBD2
CVSSETSGGTNTQYF
TGTGTCAGCAGTGAGACTAGCGGGGGGACTAATACGCAGTATTTT
>.|TRBJ2-7|TRBV6-5|TRBD2
CASKTLAGGPYEQYF
TGTGCCAGCAAGACCCTAGCGGGAGGGCCGTACGAGCAGTACTTC
>.|TRBJ2-2|TRBV6-4|.
CASSRDWALTGELFF
TGTGCCAGCAGTCGGGACTGGGCACTCACCGGGGAGCTGTTTTTT
>.|TRBJ2-5|TRBV11-3|TRBD2
CASSLGGRVGETQYF
TGTGCCAGCAGCTTAGGCGGGAGAGTTGGAGAGACCCAGTACTTC
>.|TRBJ1-2|TRBV7-3|.
CASSSTGRGGYTF
TGTGCCAGCAGCTCCACAGGGCGTGGCGGCTACACCTTC
>.|TRBJ1-1|TRBV6-2/TRBV6-3|.
CASSNLFVLLTEAFF
TGTGCCAGCAGTAATTTGTTCGTTCTACTCACTGAAGCTTTCTTT
>.|TRBJ2-6|TRBV25-1|.
CASSGLSLLFGNVLTF
TGTGCCAGCAGTGGCCTGAGTCTTCTCTTTGGCAACGTCCTGACTTTC
>once|TRBJ2-1|TRBV29-1|.
CSVEDRVGASRRFF
TGCAGCGTTGAAGATAGAGTGGGGGCCTCGCGGCGGTTCTTC
>.|TRBJ1-2|TRBV29-1|.
CSVSRRGNDDGYTF
TGCAGCGTTTCCCGCCGAGGGAATGACGATGGCTACACCTTC
>.|TRBJ2-1|TRBV12-3/TRBV12-4|TRBD2
CASSLGTKNEQFF
TGTGCCAGCAGCCTAGGGACTAAAAATGAGCAGTTCTTC
>.|TRBJ2-5|TRBV5-8|.
CASSLGSVHPQETQYF
TGTGCCAGCAGCTTGGGATCAGTACACCCCCAAGAGACCCAGTACTTC
>.|TRBJ1-1|TRBV6-5|TRBD1
CASRYTGGEAFF
TGTGCCAGCAGATATACAGGGGGAGAAGCTTTCTTT
>.|TRBJ1-4|TRBV4-3|.
CASSPKSLQVHEKLFF
TGCGCCAGCAGCCCCAAGTCACTTCAGGTTCATGAAAAACTGTTTTTT
>.|TRBJ1-6|TRBV24-1|.
CATSDHGRGGSPLHF
TGTGCCACCAGTGACCACGGAAGAGGTGGTTCACCCCTCCACTTT
>once|TRBJ2-1|TRBV6-5|TRBD2
CASSYSIAGVYNEQFF
TGTGCCAGCAGTTACTCCATAGCGGGAGTCTACAATGAGCAGTTCTTC
>.|TRBJ1-5|TRBV6-6|TRBD1
CASSYGDRVWPQHF
TGTGCCAGCAGTTACGGGGACAGGGTCTGGCCCCAGCATTTT
>.|TRBJ1-1|TRBV15|.
CATSREGGNTEAFF
TGTGCCACCAGCAGGGAGGGAGGGAACACTGAAGCTTTCTTT
>once|TRBJ2-1|TRBV6-4|TRBD2
CASSPGREGPQFF
TGTGCCAGCAGTCCGGGTCGGGAGGGCCCTCAGTTCTTC